A selection of T cell receptor beta chains follows, all from one sample in a study of T cells expressing NK-cell markers. TCRdb reprocessed the 5' RACE reads, keeping one entry per CDR3 protein, no DNA. This sample contains about 400,000 distinct CDR3 sequences. The sample was blood T cells: a sorted CD56 or NKG2C T cell subset, CD4+ or CD8+ T cells, or bulk PBMC T cells (not recorded which). These receptors all come from a woman in her forties or fifties in good health. CDR3s include the opening cysteine and the closing phenylalanine or tryptophan.

TRBJ2-1	TRBV7-9	CASSLVSGSLNEQFF
TRBJ2-4	TRBV5-1	CASSLTSSGQGHNIQYF
TRBJ2-7	TRBV9	CASSRSLEYEQYF
TRBJ2-6	TRBV24-1	CATSDLAPRGDGANVLTF
TRBJ2-5	TRBV28	CASSFLPSGRGATQYF
TRBJ1-2	TRBV2	CASNSREGGYGYTF
TRBJ2-1	TRBV5-8	CASSTTSGRADEQFF
TRBJ1-6	TRBV10-2	CASGHSDNSPLHF
TRBJ1-1	TRBV12-5	CASGPRRPDAEAFF
TRBJ2-7	TRBV7-9	CASSYPQMSTSEQYF
TRBJ2-1	TRBV7-7	CASSPLSTSGGQFF
TRBJ2-1	TRBV5-1	CASRAGLAKNEQFF
TRBJ2-7	TRBV25-1	CASSDLLYEQYF
TRBJ1-1	TRBV20-1	CRPVRAGTEAFF
TRBJ2-2	TRBV5-1	CASSGTGATNTGELFF